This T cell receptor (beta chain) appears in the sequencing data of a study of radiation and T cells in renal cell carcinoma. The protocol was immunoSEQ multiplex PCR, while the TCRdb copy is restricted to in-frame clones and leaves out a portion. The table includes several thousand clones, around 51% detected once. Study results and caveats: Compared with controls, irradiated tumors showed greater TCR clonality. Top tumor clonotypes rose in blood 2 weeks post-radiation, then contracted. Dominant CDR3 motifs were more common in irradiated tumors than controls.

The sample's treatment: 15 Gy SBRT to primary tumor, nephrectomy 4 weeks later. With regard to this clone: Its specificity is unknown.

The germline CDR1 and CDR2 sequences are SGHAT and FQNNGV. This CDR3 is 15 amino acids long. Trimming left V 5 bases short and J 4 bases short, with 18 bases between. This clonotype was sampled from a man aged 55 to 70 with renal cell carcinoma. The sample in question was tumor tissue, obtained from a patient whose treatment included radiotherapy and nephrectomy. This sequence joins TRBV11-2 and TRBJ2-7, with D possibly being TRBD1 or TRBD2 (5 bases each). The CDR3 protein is CASSLLGRGVYEQYF. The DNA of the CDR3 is TGTGCCAGCAGCCTCCTAGGGAGAGGGGTATACGAGCAGTACTTC.